This record covers a single TCR beta chain. Its antigen is as yet unknown. Primers: 60 Vbeta forward and 13 Jbeta reverse. Some clones are missing from TCRdb's copy, which holds only in-frame ones; the method was immunoSEQ multiplex PCR. This sample has tens of thousands of clones; 65% to 90% occur once, and the top ten carry roughly a tenth. The sample is drawn from a study of cytomegalovirus exposure and HLA in healthy donors. Findings and caveats of the study: Overall, some 160 TCR beta chains were annotated as cytomegalovirus-associated. TCR beta sequences reportedly predicted most subjects' HLA-A and HLA-B alleles accurately.

V lost 4 bases, J lost 6 bases, and 9 bases stayed unmatched. CDR1 is KGHSH and CDR2 is LQKENI in the germline V gene. The CDR3 sequence is 15 residues long. The V gene is TRBV18, the J gene TRBJ1-1; 9 nucleotides line up with TRBD1. Sequencing input: PBMCs. The sequence came from a female donor in good health and CMV-seronegative. This chain's CDR3 is CASSRTGAWVAEAFF. CDR3 sequence (DNA): TGTGCCAGCTCACGGACAGGGGCCTGGGTCGCTGAAGCTTTCTTT.